The T cell receptor (beta chain) described here comes from a study of T cell repertoires in cytomegalovirus infection. Study context: Well-studied HLA-B-restricted CMV epitopes were used in the study alongside recently identified HLA-C-restricted ones. Study results and limitations: Clonotypes of TCR beta that were HLA-C-restricted and CMV-specific dominated the ex vivo response.

TCRdb itself ran the reads through MiXCR, one entry per CDR3 protein. The sample records about 770,000 distinct CDR3 sequences, about 28% being singletons. This clonotype was seen a few times. What it binds is unknown. With 2 bases removed from V and 2 bases from J, the gap between germline ends came to 10 bases. Germline V gene sequence: CDR1 MNHEY, CDR2 SVGEGT. The CDR3 has 14 residues. The specimen comprised cultured CD8+ T cells from PBMCs, sampled from culture after CMV antigen stimulation. The receptor was derived from a human donor in good health (CMV status not recorded). Some clones in this sample may be carry-over from other donors' samples. This rearrangement joins TRBV6-2 or TRBV6-3 to TRBJ2-7; either TRBD1 or TRBD2 may supply D (6 bases each). In nucleotides, the CDR3 is TGTGCCAGCAGTTACGGGGGGCCCACCTACGAGCAGTACTTC. It translates to CASSYGGPTYEQYF.